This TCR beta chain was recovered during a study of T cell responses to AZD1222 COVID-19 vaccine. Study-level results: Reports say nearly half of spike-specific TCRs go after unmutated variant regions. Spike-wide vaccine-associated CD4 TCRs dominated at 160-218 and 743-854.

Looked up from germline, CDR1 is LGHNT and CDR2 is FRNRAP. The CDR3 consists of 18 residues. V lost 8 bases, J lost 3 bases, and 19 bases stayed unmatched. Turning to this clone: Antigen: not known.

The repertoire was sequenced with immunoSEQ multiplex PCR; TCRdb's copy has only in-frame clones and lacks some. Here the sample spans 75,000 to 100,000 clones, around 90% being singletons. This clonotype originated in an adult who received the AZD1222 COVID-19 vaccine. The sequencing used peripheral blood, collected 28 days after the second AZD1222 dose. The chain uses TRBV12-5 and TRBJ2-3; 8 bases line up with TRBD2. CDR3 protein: CASKRGSGGGDTTDTQYF. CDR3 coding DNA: TGTGCTAGTAAACGAGGGAGCGGGGGTGGTGATACGACAGATACGCAGTATTTT.